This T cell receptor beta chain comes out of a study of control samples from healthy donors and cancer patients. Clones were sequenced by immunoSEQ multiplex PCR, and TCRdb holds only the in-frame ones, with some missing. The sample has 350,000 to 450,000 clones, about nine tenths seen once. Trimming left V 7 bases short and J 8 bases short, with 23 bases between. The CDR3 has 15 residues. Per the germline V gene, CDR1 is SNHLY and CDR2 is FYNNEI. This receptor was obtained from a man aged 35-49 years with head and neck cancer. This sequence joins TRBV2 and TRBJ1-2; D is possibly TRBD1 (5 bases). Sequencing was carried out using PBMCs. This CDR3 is CASTPGGAQTGGYTF. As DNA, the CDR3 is TGTGCCAGCACTCCGGGAGGGGCCCAAACGGGCGGCTACACCTTC.